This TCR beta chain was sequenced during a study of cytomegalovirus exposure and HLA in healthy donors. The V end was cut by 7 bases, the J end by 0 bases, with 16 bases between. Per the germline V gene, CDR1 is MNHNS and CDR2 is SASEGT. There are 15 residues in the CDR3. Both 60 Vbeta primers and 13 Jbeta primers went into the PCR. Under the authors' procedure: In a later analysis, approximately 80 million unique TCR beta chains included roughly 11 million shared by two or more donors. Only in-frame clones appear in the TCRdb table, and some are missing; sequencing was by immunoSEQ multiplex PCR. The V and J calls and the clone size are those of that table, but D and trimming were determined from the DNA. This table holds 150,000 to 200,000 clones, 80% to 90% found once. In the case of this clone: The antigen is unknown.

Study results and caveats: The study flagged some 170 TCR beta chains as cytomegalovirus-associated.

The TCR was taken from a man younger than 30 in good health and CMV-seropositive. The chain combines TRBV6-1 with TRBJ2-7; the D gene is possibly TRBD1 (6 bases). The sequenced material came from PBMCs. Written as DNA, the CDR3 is TGTGCCAGCACCCTGACAGGCCCTAGCTCCTACGAGCAGTACTTC. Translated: CASTLTGPSSYEQYF.